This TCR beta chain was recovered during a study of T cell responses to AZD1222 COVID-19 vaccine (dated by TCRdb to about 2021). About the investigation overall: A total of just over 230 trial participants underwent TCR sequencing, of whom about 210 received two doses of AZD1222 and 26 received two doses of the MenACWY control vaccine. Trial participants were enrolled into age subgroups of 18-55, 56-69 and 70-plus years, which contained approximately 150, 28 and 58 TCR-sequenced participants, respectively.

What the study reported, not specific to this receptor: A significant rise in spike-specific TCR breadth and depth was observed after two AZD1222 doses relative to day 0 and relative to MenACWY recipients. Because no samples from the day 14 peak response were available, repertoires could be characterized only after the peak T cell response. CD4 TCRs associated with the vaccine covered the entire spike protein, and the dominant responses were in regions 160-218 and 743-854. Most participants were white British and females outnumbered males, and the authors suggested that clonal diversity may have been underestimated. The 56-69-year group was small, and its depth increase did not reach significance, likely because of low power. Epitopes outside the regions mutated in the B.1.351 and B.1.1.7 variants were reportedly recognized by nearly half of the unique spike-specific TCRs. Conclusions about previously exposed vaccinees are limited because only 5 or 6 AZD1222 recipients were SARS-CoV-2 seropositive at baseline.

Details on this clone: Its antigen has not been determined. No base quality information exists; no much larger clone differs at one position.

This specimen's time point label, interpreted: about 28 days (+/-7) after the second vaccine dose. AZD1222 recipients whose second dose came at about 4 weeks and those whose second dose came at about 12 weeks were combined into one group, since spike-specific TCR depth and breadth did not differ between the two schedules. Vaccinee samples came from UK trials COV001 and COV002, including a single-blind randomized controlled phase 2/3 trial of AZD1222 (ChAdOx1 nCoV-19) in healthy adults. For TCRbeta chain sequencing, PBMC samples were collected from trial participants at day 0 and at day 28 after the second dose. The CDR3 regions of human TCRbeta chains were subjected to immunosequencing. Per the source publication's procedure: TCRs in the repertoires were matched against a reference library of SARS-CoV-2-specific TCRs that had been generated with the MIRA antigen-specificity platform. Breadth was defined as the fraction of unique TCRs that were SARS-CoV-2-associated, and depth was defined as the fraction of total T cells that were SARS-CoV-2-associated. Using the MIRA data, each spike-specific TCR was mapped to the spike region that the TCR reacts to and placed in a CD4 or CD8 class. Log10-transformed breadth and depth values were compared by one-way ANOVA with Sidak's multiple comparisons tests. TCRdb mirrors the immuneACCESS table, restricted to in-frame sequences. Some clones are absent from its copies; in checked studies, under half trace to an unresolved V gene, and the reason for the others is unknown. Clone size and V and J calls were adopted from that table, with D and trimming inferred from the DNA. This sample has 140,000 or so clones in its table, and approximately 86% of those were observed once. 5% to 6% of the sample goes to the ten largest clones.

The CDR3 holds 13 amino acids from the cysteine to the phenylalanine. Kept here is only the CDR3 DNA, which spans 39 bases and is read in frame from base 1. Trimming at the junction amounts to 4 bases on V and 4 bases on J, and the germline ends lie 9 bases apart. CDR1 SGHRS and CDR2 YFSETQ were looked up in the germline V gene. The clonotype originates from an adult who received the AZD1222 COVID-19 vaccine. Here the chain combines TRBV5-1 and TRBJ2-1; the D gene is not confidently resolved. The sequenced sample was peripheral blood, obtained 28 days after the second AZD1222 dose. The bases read TGCGCCAGCAGCCCGATGGGGTACAATGAGCAGTTCTTC. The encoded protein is CASSPMGYNEQFF.